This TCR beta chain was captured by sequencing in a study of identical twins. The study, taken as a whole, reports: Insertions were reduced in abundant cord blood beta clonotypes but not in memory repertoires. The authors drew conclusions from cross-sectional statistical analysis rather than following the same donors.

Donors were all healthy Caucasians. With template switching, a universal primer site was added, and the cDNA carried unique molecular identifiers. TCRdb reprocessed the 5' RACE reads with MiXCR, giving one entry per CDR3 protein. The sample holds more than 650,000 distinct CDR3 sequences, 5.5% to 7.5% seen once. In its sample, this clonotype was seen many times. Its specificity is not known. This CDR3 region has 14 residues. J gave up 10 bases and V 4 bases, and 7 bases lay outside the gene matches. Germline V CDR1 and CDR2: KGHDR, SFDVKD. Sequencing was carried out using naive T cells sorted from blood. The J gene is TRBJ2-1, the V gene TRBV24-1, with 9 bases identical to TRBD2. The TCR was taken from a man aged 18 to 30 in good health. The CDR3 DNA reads TGTGCCACCAGTGAGGCGGGAGGGGGTTACGAGCAGTTCTTC. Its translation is CATSEAGGGYEQFF.